The 25 T cell receptor beta chains listed next were all sequenced from one sample in a study of T and B cells in COVID-19 patients. TRB rearrangements were amplified by multiplex PCR with BIOMED2 TRB-A/B primers. TCRdb used MiXCR to reprocess the multiplex PCR reads, holding one entry per CDR3 protein. The table has approximately 18,000 distinct CDR3 sequences, 28% seen once. TRB was amplified from about 240-490 ng of blood genomic DNA. The source material was blood. These receptors all stem from a human donor who had recovered from COVID-19.

This clonotype is classed as medium-sized (0.01 to 0.1%). V is TRBV6-1 and J is TRBJ2-3, with D tentatively TRBD2 (6 bases). The CDR3 is 15 residues long. CDR1 is MNHNS and CDR2 is SASEGT in the germline V gene. Deletions cut 4 bases from V and 3 bases from J, with 14 bases between. The CDR3 DNA reads TGTGCCAGCAGTGGGGAGGAGAGGGGAACAGATACGCAGTATTTT. Translation gives CASSGEERGTDTQYF.

This clonotype is deemed medium-sized. This rearrangement joins TRBV19 to TRBJ2-1; D is possibly TRBD2 (7 bases). Germline V gene data show CDR1 as LNHDA and CDR2 as SQIVND (reference sequence). The CDR3 contains 12 residues. V gave up 4 bases and J gave up 9 bases, with 10 bases separating them. CDR3 region: CASSKGGGEQFF. Here the CDR3 DNA reads TGTGCCAGTAGTAAGGGAGGGGGTGAGCAGTTCTTC.

The V gene is TRBV12-5, the J gene TRBJ1-1, with no clear D. The CDR3 totals 12 residues. Per germline, CDR1 LGHNT and CDR2 FRNRAP. As DNA, the CDR3 is TGTGCCAGCAGTCCCGGATACACTGAAGCTTTCTTT. It encodes CASSPGYTEAFF.

The chain has TRBV7-2 and TRBJ1-1; D is ambiguous. Germline CDR1 reads SGHTA; CDR2 reads FQGNSA. There are 13 residues in the CDR3. V was clipped by 5 bases and J by 8 bases, with 15 bases between them. CDR3 DNA: TGTGCCAGCAGCGAGTCGGGTTTCTGGGAAGCTTTCTTT. It is translated as CASSESGFWEAFF.

This clonotype showed up just a few times. This sequence joins TRBV5-1 and TRBJ2-1, with 10 bases that match TRBD2. CDR3 length equals 17 residues. V lost 3 bases, J lost 6 bases, and 12 bases stayed unmatched. Germline V lookup: CDR1 SGHRS, CDR2 YFSETQ. For the CDR3, the DNA is TGCGCCAGCAGCTCTAGCGGGGGCCTCCCTACGGGCAATGAGCAGTTCTTC. Amino acid sequence: CASSSSGGLPTGNEQFF.

This clonotype has ten or more counts. V is TRBV6-5 and J is TRBJ1-2; possible D gene TRBD1, 6 bases. V shed 2 bases and J shed 7 bases, with 20 bases lying between them. There are 16 residues in the CDR3. Per the germline V gene, CDR1 is MNHEY and CDR2 is SVGAGI. The CDR3 here is CASSYLGGRDIAGYTF. CDR3 coding DNA: TGTGCCAGCAGTTACCTGGGGGGGCGGGATATCGCTGGCTACACCTTC.

V and J are TRBV5-1 and TRBJ1-2, with unresolved D. The germline V gene has CDR1 SGHRS and CDR2 YFSETQ. Trimming cost V 1 base and J 3 bases, with 7 bases left between them. The CDR3 runs 13 residues. CDR3 bases: TGCGCCAGCAGCTTGCGGGAGTACTATGGCTACACCTTC. It specifies CASSLREYYGYTF.

This clonotype was counted ten times or more. The V gene is TRBV6-5, the J gene TRBJ2-2, with 13 bases aligning to TRBD2. Trimming removed 7 bases from V and 3 bases from J; junction bases left unmatched: 8. CDR3 length: 17 residues. The germline V gene has CDR1 MNHEY and CDR2 SVGAGI. The CDR3 sequence is CASTSLAGGLYTGELFF. DNA of the CDR3: TGTGCCAGCACGTCACTAGCGGGGGGGTTGTACACCGGGGAGCTGTTTTTT.

This clonotype was seen a handful of times. The chain is built from TRBV24-1 and TRBJ1-1, with D uncertain. In germline, CDR1 is KGHDR, CDR2 SFDVKD. The CDR3 has 13 residues. V gave up 4 bases and J gave up 2 bases, with 7 bases separating them. CDR3 region: CATSEGSNTEAFF. The CDR3 DNA reads as TGTGCCACCAGTGAAGGCAGCAACACTGAAGCTTTCTTT.

With regard to this clonotype: Possible read error: a much larger clone is one base away. The rearrangement links TRBV27 to TRBJ2-2, with 8 bases lining up with TRBD2. Trimming cost V 6 bases and J 7 bases; bases outside gene matches: 7. This CDR3 spans 14 amino acids. CDR1 MNHEY and CDR2 SMNVEV come from the germline V gene (reference sequence). The CDR3, as DNA: TGTGCCAGCAGCCTTAGCGGGGTGTTCGGGGAGCTGTTTTTT. This translates into CASSLSGVFGELFF.

This clonotype is medium-sized. The chain employs TRBV6-2 or TRBV6-3 and TRBJ2-1; 8 positions match TRBD1. Trimming removed 7 bases from V and 6 bases from J; junction bases left unmatched: 8. Germline V gives CDR1 MNHEY, CDR2 SVGEGT. The CDR3 contains 14 residues. The chain's CDR3 is CASKGDRSLNEQFF. The CDR3 region has the DNA TGTGCCAGCAAGGGGGACAGGTCCCTCAATGAGCAGTTCTTC.

This clonotype was observed at least ten times. This sequence joins TRBV18 and TRBJ2-3; D unresolved. The CDR3 spans 15 residues. Deletions cut 1 base from V and 2 bases from J, with 10 bases between. The germline CDR1 and CDR2 sequences are KGHSH and LQKENI. As DNA, the CDR3 is TGTGCCAGCTCACCACGGGCCCTCCCCACAGATACGCAGTATTTT. Protein sequence: CASSPRALPTDTQYF.

The J gene is TRBJ1-2, the V gene TRBV6-5; D may be TRBD1 (6 bases). CDR1 is MNHEY and CDR2 is SVGAGI in the germline V gene. The CDR3 extends over 17 amino acids. The germline V and J ends were trimmed by 2 bases and 0 bases, with 16 bases remaining between them. In DNA, the CDR3 is TGTGCCAGCAGTTACCTTTCGCAGGGGACGGCTAACTATGGCTACACCTTC. Translating it yields CASSYLSQGTANYGYTF.

This clonotype was counted at least ten times. The chain is built from TRBV27 and TRBJ2-5; 9 nucleotides align to TRBD2. This CDR3 contains 17 residues. The germline CDR1 and CDR2 sequences are MNHEY and SMNVEV (reference sequence). V trimming: 0 bases; J trimming: 3 bases; junction bases outside the gene matches: 8. The CDR3 loop reads CASSLSWPSGNEETQYF. The CDR3 DNA is TGTGCCAGCAGTTTATCGTGGCCTAGCGGGAATGAAGAGACCCAGTACTTC.

The chain carries TRBV10-3 and TRBJ2-7; no firm D call. Germline CDR1 and CDR2: ENHRY and SYGVKD. Trimming took 2 bases from V and 7 from J, leaving 15 bases between them. This CDR3 has 14 residues. The CDR3 region has the DNA TGTGCCATCAGTGAGCAACGTGATTTAATAGAGCAGTACTTC. Translation: CAISEQRDLIEQYF.

The CDR3 loop is CASSFEGEKLFF. The CDR3 DNA reads as TGTGCCAGCAGCTTTGAGGGAGAAAAACTGTTTTTT. The gene calls are TRBV7-6 and TRBJ1-4, with D uncertain. The CDR3 is 12 residues long. V was cut by 3 bases and J by 8 bases, with 7 bases left in between. Germline values: CDR1 SGHVS, CDR2 FNYEAQ. Full variable domain (rest looked up from reference TRBV7-6 and TRBJ1-4): GAGVSQSPRYKVTKRGQDVALRCDPISGHVSLYWYRQALGQGPEFLTYFNYEAQQDKSGLPNDRFSAERPEGSISTLTIQRTEQRDSAMYRCASSFEGEKLFFGSGTQLSVL.

The chain carries TRBV28 and TRBJ2-2, with unresolved D. Trimming stripped 4 bases from V and 5 bases from J, with 14 bases between. The CDR3 is 15 residues long. Germline loops: CDR1 MDHEN, CDR2 SYDVKM. CDR3 protein: CASSSIRVGTGELFF. The CDR3 DNA reads as TGTGCCAGCAGTTCGATAAGAGTGGGTACCGGGGAGCTGTTTTTT.

This clonotype has just a few counts. This chain uses TRBV12-3 or TRBV12-4 with TRBJ1-4; D not resolved. The CDR3 runs 14 residues. V lost 2 bases and J 13 bases, leaving 17 bases between the germline ends. For the CDR3, the DNA is TGTGCCAGCAGTTTACCGACACCAGGCGGAGGACTGTTTTTT. It is translated as CASSLPTPGGGLFF.

On this clonotype: Its ends do not fully match the called genes, so a read error is possible. The chain is built from TRBV24-1 and TRBJ2-6; perhaps TRBD2 as D (7 bases). The germline gives CDR1 KGHDR, CDR2 SFDVKD. The CDR3 contains 15 residues. For the CDR3, the DNA is TGTGCCACCCCGAACGGGGGGCCTGGGGCCAAGGTCCTGACTTTC. Its translation: CATPNGGPGAKVLTF.

By share of the sample, this clonotype is medium-sized. The rearrangement uses TRBV6-6 and TRBJ2-3, with TRBD2 matching 9 bases. The germline gives CDR1 MNHNY, CDR2 SVGAGI (reference sequence). The CDR3 is made up of 15 amino acids. With V trimmed by 6 bases and J by 2 bases, 6 bases remained unmatched. As DNA, the CDR3 is TGTGCCAGCAGCAATATAGCGGGGGTCACAGATACGCAGTATTTT. This encodes CASSNIAGVTDTQYF.

In this sample, this clonotype turned up once. This chain connects TRBV7-2 to TRBJ2-7; 10 bases fit TRBD2. The CDR3 runs to 17 residues. Germline V gives CDR1 SGHTA, CDR2 FQGNSA. V lost 4 bases and J lost 5; bases outside the gene matches: 14. CDR3 nucleotide sequence: TGTGCCAGCAGCTCCCGGAGAGCGGGGGGGCAAGATGACGAGCAGTACTTC. Amino acids: CASSSRRAGGQDDEQYF.

This clonotype is categorized as medium-sized. The V call is TRBV27, the J call TRBJ2-2; 11 nucleotides align to TRBD2. Germline CDR1 MNHEY, CDR2 SMNVEV (reference sequence). Trimming cost V 6 bases and J 4 bases; bases outside gene matches: 7. The CDR3 is 16 residues long. This CDR3 reads CASRRLAGTSTGELFF. CDR3 DNA sequence: TGTGCCAGCAGACGACTAGCGGGGACCTCCACCGGGGAGCTGTTTTTT.

The genes are TRBV20-1 and TRBJ2-5, with a weak D call TRBD1 (5 bases). The CDR3 loop spans 15 amino acids. V was trimmed by 5 bases and J by 3 bases, leaving 19 bases between them. The germline CDR1 and CDR2 sequences are DFQATT and SNEGSKA (reference sequence). As DNA, the CDR3 is TGCAGTGCTCCCACAGAGACAGTGCCCAAAGAGACCCAGTACTTC. This gives the protein CSAPTETVPKETQYF.

The chain employs TRBV10-3 and TRBJ1-6, with 7 bases lining up with TRBD1. This CDR3 contains 13 residues. Trimming took 4 bases from V and 9 from J; bases not matched to a gene: 3. Germline loops: CDR1 ENHRY, CDR2 SYGVKD. CDR3 sequence (DNA): TGTGCCATCAGTGCCCAGGGGGGTTCACCCCTCCACTTT. It codes for CAISAQGGSPLHF.

This clonotype has more than one count but fewer than ten. This rearrangement joins TRBV5-1 to TRBJ2-1; perhaps TRBD2 as D (5 bases). V lost 4 bases, J lost 12 bases, and 17 bases lay in between. CDR3 length equals 13 residues. From germline, CDR1 is SGHRS and CDR2 YFSETQ. CDR3 in amino acids: CASSEDPTSRQFF. In DNA, the CDR3 is TGCGCCAGCAGCGAGGACCCCACTAGTAGGCAGTTCTTC.